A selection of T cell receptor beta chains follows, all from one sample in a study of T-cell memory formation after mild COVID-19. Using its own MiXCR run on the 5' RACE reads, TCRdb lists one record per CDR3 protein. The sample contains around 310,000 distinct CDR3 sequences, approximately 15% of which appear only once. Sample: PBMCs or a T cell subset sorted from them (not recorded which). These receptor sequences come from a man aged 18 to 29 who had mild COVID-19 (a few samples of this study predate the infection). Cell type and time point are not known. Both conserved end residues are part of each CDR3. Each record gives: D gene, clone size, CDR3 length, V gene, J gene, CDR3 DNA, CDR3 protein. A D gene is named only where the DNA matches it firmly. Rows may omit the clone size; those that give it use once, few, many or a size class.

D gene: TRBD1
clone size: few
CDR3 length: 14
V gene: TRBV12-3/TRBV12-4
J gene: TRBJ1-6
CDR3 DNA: TGTGCCAGCAGGATGACAGGGGGTAATTCACCCCTCCACTTT
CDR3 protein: CASRMTGGNSPLHF

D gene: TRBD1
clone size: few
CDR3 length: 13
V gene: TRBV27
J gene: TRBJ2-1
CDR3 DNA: TGTGCCAGCAGTTTCAACAGGGGGTATGAGCAGTTCTTC
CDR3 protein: CASSFNRGYEQFF

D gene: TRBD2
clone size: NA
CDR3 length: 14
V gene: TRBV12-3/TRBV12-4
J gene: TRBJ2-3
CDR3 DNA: TGTGCCAGCACTAGCGGGGGAGGGCGAGATACGCAGTATTTT
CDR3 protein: CASTSGGGRDTQYF

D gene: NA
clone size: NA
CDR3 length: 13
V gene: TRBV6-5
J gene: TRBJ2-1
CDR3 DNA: TGTGCCAGCAGTTACCGTACTAACTATGAGCAGTTCTTC
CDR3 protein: CASSYRTNYEQFF

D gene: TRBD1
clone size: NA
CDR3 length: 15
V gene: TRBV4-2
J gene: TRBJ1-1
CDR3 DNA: TGTGCCAGCAAACTGGAGGACAGGGAGAACACTGAAGCTTTCTTT
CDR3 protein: CASKLEDRENTEAFF

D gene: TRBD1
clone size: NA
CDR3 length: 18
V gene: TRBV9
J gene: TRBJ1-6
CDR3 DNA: TGTGCCAGCAGCGTCGGGACAGCAAGCCCACAGTATAATTCACCCCTCCACTTT
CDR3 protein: CASSVGTASPQYNSPLHF

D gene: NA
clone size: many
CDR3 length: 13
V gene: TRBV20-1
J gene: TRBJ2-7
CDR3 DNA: TGCAGTGCGACAAACACAGGTTACTACGAGCAGTACTTC
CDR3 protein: CSATNTGYYEQYF

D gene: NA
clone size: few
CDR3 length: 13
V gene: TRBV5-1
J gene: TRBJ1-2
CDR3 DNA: TGCGCCAGCAGTTGGAACAGGGAAACTGGCTACACCTTC
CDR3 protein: CASSWNRETGYTF

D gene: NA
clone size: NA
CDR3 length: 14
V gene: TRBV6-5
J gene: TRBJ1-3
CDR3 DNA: TGTGCCAGCAGTTACTCGAGTGGTGGAAACACCATATATTTT
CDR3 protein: CASSYSSGGNTIYF

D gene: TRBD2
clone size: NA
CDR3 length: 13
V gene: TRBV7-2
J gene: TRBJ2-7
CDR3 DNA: TGTGCCAGCAGCCGTAGCGGGATCTACGAGCAGTACTTC
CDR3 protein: CASSRSGIYEQYF

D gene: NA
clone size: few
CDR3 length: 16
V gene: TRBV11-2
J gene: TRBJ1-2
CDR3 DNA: TGTGCCAGCAGCTTAGATGGGCGGCTACCTAACTATGGCTACACCTTC
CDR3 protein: CASSLDGRLPNYGYTF

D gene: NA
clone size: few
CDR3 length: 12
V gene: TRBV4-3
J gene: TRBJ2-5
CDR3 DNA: TGCGCCAGCAGCGGAGTCCTGTCCGCCCAGTACTTC
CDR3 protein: CASSGVLSAQYF

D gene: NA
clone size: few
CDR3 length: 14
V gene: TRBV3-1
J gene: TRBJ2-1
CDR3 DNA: TGTGCCAGCAGCCAGACAGCGTCCTACAATGAGCAGTTCTTC
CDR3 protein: CASSQTASYNEQFF

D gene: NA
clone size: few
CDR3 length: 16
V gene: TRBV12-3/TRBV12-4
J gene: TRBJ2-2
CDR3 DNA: TGTGCCAGCAGTTTAGGTCAGGGGAGGAACACCGGGGAGCTGTTTTTT
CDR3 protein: CASSLGQGRNTGELFF

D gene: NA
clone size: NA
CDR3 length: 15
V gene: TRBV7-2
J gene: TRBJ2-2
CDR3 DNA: TGTGCCAGCAGCACCAGACCGGGTGGCGCCGGGGAGCTGTTTTTT
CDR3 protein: CASSTRPGGAGELFF

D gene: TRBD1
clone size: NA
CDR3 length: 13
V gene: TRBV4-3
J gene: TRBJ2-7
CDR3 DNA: TGCGCCAGCAGCCAGGACAGGAACTACGAGCAGTACTTC
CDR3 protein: CASSQDRNYEQYF

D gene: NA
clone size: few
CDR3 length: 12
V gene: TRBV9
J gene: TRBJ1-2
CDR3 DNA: TGTGCCAGCAGCCCGTCATCTTATGGCTACACCTTC
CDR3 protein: CASSPSSYGYTF

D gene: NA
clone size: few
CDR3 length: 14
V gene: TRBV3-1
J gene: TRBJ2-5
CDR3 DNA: TGTGCCAGCAGCCCTGGGACCACACAAGAGACCCAGTACTTC
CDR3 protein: CASSPGTTQETQYF

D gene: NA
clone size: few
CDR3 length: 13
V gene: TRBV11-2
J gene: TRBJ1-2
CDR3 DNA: TGTGCCAGCAGTTCGACAGGAACTTATGGCTACACCTTC
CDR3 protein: CASSSTGTYGYTF

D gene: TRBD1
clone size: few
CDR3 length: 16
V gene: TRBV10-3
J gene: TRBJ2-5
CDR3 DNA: TGTGCCATCAGCCAATCCAACGACAGGGGTCCAGAGACCCAGTACTTC
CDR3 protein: CAISQSNDRGPETQYF

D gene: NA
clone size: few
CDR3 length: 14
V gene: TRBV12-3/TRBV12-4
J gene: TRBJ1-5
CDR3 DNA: TGTGCCAGCGGTTCGACATTTAGCAATCAGCCCCAGCATTTT
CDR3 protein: CASGSTFSNQPQHF

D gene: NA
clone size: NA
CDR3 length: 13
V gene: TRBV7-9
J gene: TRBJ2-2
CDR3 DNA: TGTGCCAGCAGCTTAGACAGGCCCGGGGAGCTGTTTTTT
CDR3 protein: CASSLDRPGELFF

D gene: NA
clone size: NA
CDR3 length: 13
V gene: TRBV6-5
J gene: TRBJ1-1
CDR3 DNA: TGTGCCAGCAGTTACTCCCGCCTCGGGAAAGCTTTCTTT
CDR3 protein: CASSYSRLGKAFF

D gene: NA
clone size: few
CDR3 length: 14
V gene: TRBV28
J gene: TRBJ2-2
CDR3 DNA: TGTGCCAGCAAGGAAGGGACCAACACCGGGGAGCTGTTTTTT
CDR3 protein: CASKEGTNTGELFF

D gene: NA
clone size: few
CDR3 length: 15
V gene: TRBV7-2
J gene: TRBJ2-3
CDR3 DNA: TGTGCCAGCAGCTTAGTGAGTGGGGCCACAGATACGCAGTATTTT
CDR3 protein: CASSLVSGATDTQYF

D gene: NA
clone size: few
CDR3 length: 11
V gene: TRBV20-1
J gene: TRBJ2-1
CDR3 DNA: TGCAGTGCTACTGGGTACAATGAGCAGTTCTTC
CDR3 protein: CSATGYNEQFF

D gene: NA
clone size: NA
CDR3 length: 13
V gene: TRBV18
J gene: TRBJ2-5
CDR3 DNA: TGTGCCAGCTCCACGTCCGTCCCAGAGACCCAGTACTTC
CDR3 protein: CASSTSVPETQYF